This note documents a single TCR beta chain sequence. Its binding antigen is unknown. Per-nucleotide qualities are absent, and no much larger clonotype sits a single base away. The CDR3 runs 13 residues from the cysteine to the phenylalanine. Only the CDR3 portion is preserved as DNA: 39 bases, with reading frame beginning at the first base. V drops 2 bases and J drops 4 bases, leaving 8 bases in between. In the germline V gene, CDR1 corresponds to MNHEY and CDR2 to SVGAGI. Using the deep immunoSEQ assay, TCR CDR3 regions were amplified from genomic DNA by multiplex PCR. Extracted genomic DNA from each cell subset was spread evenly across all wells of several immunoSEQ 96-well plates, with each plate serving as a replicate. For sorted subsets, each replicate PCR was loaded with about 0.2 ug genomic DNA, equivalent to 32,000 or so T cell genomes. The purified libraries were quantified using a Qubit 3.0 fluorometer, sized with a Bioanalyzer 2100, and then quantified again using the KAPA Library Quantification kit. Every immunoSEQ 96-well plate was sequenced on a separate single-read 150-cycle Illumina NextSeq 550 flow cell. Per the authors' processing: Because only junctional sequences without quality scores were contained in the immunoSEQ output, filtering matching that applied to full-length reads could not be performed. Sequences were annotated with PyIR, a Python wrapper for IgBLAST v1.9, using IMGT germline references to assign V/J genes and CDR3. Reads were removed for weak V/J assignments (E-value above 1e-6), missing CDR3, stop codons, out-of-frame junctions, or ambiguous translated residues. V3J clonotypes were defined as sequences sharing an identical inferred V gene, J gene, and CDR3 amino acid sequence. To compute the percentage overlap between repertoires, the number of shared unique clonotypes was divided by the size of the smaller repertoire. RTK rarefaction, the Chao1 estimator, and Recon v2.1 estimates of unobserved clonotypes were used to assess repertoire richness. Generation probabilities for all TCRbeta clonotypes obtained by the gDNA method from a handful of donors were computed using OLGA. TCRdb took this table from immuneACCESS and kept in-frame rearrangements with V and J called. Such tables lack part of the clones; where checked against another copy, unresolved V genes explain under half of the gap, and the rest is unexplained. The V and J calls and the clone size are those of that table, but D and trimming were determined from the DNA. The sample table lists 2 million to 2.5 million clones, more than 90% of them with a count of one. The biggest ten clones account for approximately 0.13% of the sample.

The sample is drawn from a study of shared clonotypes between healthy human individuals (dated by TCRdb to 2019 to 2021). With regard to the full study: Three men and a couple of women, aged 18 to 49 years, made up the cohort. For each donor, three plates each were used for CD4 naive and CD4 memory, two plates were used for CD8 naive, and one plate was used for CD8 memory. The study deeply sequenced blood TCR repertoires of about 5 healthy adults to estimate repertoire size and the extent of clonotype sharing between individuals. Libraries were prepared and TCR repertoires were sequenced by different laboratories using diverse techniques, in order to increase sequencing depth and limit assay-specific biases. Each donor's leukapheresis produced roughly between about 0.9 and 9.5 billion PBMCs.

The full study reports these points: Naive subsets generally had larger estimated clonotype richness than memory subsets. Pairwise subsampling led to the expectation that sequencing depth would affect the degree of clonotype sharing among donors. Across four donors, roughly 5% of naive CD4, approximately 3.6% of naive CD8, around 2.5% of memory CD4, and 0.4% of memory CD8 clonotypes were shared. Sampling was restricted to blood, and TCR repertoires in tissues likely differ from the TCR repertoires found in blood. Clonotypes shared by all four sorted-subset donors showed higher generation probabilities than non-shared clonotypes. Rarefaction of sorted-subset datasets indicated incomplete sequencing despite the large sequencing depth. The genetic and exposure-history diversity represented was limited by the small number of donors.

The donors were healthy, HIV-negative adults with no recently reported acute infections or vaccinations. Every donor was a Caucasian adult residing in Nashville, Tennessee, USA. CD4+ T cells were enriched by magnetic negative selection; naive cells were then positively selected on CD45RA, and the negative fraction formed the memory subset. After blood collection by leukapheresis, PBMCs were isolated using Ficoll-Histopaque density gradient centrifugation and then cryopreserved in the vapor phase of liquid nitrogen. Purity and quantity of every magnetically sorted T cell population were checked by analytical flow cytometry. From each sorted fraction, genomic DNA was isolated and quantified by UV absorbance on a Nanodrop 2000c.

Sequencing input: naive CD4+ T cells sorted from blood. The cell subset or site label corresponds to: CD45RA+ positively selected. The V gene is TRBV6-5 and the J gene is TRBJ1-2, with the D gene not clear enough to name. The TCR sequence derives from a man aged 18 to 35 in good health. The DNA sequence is TGTGCCAGCAGTTACCGGAACGGCTATGGCTACACCTTC. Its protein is CASSYRNGYGYTF.